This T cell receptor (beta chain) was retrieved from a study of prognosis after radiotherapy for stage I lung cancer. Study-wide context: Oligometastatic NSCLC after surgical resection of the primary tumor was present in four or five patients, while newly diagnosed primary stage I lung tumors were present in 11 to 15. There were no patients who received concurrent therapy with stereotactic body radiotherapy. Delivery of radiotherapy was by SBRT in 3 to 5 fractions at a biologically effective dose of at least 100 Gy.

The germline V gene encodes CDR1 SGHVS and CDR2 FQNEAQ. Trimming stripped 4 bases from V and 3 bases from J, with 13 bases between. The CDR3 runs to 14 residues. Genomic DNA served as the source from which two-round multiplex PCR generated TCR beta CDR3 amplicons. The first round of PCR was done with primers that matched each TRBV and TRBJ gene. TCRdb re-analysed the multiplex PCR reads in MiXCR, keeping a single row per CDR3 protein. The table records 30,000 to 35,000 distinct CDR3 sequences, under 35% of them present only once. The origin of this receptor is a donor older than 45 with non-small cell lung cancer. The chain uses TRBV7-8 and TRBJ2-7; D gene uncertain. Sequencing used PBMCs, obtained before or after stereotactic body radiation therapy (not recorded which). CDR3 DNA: TGTGCCAGCAGCTCGTTTGCGGTGGGCTACGAGCAGTACTTC. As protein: CASSSFAVGYEQYF.